The 23 T cell receptor beta chains below come from one sample, sequenced in a study of blood T cell repertoires in COVID-19. Repertoires were generated with immunoSEQ multiplex PCR, while TCRdb's copy carries only in-frame clones and drops some. The sample records over 450,000 clones, roughly 89% being singletons. The source material was peripheral blood. Receptor source: a man between 18 and 35 years old with COVID-19, enrolled during active disease.

This chain connects TRBV5-1 to TRBJ2-2, with D uncertain. Germline V gives CDR1 SGHRS, CDR2 YFSETQ. The germline V and J ends were trimmed by 4 bases and 0 bases, with 10 bases remaining between them. This CDR3 comprises 15 residues. DNA for the CDR3: TGCGCCAGCAGCCCGCCTACAGCGAACACCGGGGAGCTGTTTTTT. This encodes CASSPPTANTGELFF.

This clone was counted only a few times. The chain links TRBV6-6 to TRBJ1-3; D call uncertain. The ends were cut back, 11 bases at V and 0 bases at J, with 11 bases in the middle. This CDR3 spans 13 amino acids. Germline CDR1 is MNHNY and CDR2 is SVGAGI (reference sequence). The CDR3 sequence: CASTSYSGNTIYF. The CDR3 nucleotides read TGTGCCTCGACATCTTACTCTGGAAACACCATATATTTT.

The chain joins TRBV3-1 (or the pseudogene TRBV3-2) to TRBJ2-5; 7 nucleotides line up with TRBD2. V shed 4 bases and J 5 bases; nucleotides not matched to a gene: 10. This CDR3 is 15 amino acids long. Germline-derived CDR1 and CDR2 are LGHDT and YNNKEL (reference sequence). CDR3 sequence (DNA): TGTGCCAGCAGCCGACGACTAGTGGGGGGGGAGACCCAGTACTTC. It translates to CASSRRLVGGETQYF.

V is TRBV6-5 and J is TRBJ2-5; D possibly corresponds to TRBD1 (6 bases). Trimming stripped 2 bases from V and 3 bases from J, with 7 bases between. The CDR3 is made up of 13 amino acids. Germline V gene sequence: CDR1 MNHEY, CDR2 SVGAGI. CDR3 amino acids: CASSYDRKETQYF. The CDR3 nucleotides are TGTGCCAGCAGTTACGACAGGAAAGAGACCCAGTACTTC.

The V and J genes are TRBV19 and TRBJ2-4, with D perhaps TRBD2 (5 bases). Germline V lookup: CDR1 LNHDA, CDR2 SQIVND (reference sequence). V was pared by 6 bases and J by 0 bases, with 6 bases between. CDR3 length: 13 amino acids. CDR3 sequence (DNA): TGTGCCAGTAGAGGACTAGCCAAAAACATTCAGTACTTC. Residues: CASRGLAKNIQYF. The entire variable domain, with the rest obtained from reference TRBV19 and TRBJ2-4, is as follows: DGGITQSPKYLFRKEGQNVTLSCEQNLNHDAMYWYRQDPGQGLRLIYYSQIVNDFQKGDIAEGYSVSREKKESFPLTVTSAQKNPTAFYLCASRGLAKNIQYFGAGTRLSVL.

This chain joins TRBV6-2 or TRBV6-3 and TRBJ2-3; 7 bases are shared with TRBD2. J lost 2 bases, V lost 4 bases, and 15 bases had no gene match. Germline CDR1 reads MNHEY; CDR2 reads SVGEGT. The CDR3 contains 18 residues. This CDR3 reads CASSSHQFLRGYTDTQYF. CDR3 nucleotide sequence: TGTGCCAGCAGTTCGCACCAGTTCTTGCGGGGGTACACAGATACGCAGTATTTT.

Remarks on this clone: The sample carries other DNA sequences with the same CDR3. DNA of the CDR3: TGCGCCAGCAGCTTGGAGGGGACTAGCGGCTACAATGAGCAGTTCTTC. Its protein product is CASSLEGTSGYNEQFF. The genes are TRBV5-1 and TRBJ2-1, with TRBD2 matching 11 bases. Germline-derived CDR1 and CDR2 are SGHRS and YFSETQ. With 0 bases clipped from V and 3 bases from J, the junction kept 2 bases outside the gene matches. The CDR3 length is 16 residues.

The chain couples TRBV7-3 to TRBJ2-3; tentatively, D is TRBD2 (6 bases). V lost 8 bases to trimming and J lost 3 bases, with 12 bases between them. Germline lookup yields CDR1 SGHTA and CDR2 FQGTGA. The CDR3 sequence is 13 residues long. Written as DNA, the CDR3 is TGTGCCAGCGGGGGTGGGAGGACAGATACGCAGTATTTT. This gives the protein CASGGGRTDTQYF.

This clone was found once. The chain links TRBV4-1 to TRBJ2-5; D is unresolved. The CDR3 is made up of 14 amino acids. Per germline, CDR1 MGHRA and CDR2 YSYEKL. The V and J ends lost 0 bases and 2 bases respectively, with 7 bases between them. The CDR3 reads CASSQESGQETQYF. The CDR3 DNA sequence: TGCGCCAGCAGCCAAGAGTCCGGGCAAGAGACCCAGTACTTC.

The chain employs TRBV19 and TRBJ1-2; D may be TRBD1 (5 bases). Trimming left V 7 bases short and J 4 bases short, with 13 bases between. Germline V lookup: CDR1 LNHDA, CDR2 SQIVND (reference sequence). The CDR3 runs to 13 residues. The CDR3 nucleotides are TGTGCCAGTACGCTCGCGGGGCCCTATGGCTACACCTTC. It is translated as CASTLAGPYGYTF.

The chain has TRBV5-1 and TRBJ1-5; 9 bases match TRBD1. Per the germline V gene, CDR1 is SGHRS and CDR2 is YFSETQ. The trim removed 4 bases at V and 7 bases at J, leaving 6 bases unmatched. CDR3 size: 14 residues. CDR3: CASSPGQGGQPQHF. CDR3 nucleotides: TGCGCCAGCAGCCCGGGACAGGGTGGGCAGCCCCAGCATTTT.

This rearrangement joins TRBV30 to TRBJ2-2; 7 positions agree with TRBD1. Germline CDR1 is GTSNPN and CDR2 is SVGIG (reference sequence). There are 13 residues in the CDR3. The V segment lost 5 bases and the J segment 6 bases; nucleotides outside the gene matches: 6. The CDR3: CAWGRQGAGELFF. CDR3 DNA: TGTGCCTGGGGAAGACAGGGCGCCGGGGAGCTGTTTTTT. Full variable domain (remainder filled in from reference TRBV30 and TRBJ2-2): SQTIHQWPATLVQPVGSPLSLECTVEGTSNPNLYWYRQAAGRGLQLLFYSVGIGQISSEVPQNLSASRPQDRQFILSSKKLLLSDSGFYLCAWGRQGAGELFFGEGSRLTVL.

This clone was counted a few times. The V gene is TRBV4-2, the J gene TRBJ2-3, with TRBD1 identical over 8 bases. Germline V gives CDR1 LGHNA, CDR2 YNFKEQ. The length of the CDR3 is 15 residues. V was pared by 2 bases and J by 1 base, with 2 bases of the junction left unmatched. The CDR3 region has the DNA TGTGCCAGCAGCCAACCGGGACAGGGCACAGATACGCAGTATTTT. This sequence encodes CASSQPGQGTDTQYF.

This chain uses TRBV7-8 with TRBJ1-4; D is unresolved. The V gene lost 5 bases and the J gene lost 2 bases, with 21 bases spanning the gap. Germline CDR1 reads SGHVS; CDR2 reads FQNEAQ. CDR3 length: 18 amino acids. The CDR3 coding sequence is TGTGCCAGCAGCAATCCCCTTTTAGAAGCTGCCACTAATGAAAAACTGTTTTTT. Its protein is CASSNPLLEAATNEKLFF.

The rearrangement joins TRBV6-5 to TRBJ2-7, with 10 bases aligning to TRBD1. Per the germline V gene, CDR1 is MNHEY and CDR2 is SVGAGI. The CDR3 runs to 15 residues. Losses at the gene ends were 5 bases for V and 6 bases for J; bases not matched to a gene: 10. CDR3: CASSLDGTGVSEQYF. The CDR3 DNA reads as TGTGCCAGCAGTCTAGATGGGACAGGGGTTAGCGAGCAGTACTTC.

DNA for the CDR3: TGTGCCAGCAGCTTCGGGCAGGGGCCCTATGGCTACACCTTC. It specifies CASSFGQGPYGYTF. The V and J genes are TRBV5-6 and TRBJ1-2, with D possibly matching TRBD1 (6 bases). The CDR3 totals 14 residues. From germline, CDR1 is SGHDT and CDR2 YYEEEE. V lost 2 bases and J 4 bases, leaving 12 bases between the germline ends.

This clone was picked up one time. The V gene is TRBV5-1, the J gene TRBJ1-1; D perhaps matches TRBD1 (6 bases). V lost 4 bases and J lost 7, with 17 bases in between. The germline CDR1 and CDR2 sequences are SGHRS and YFSETQ. The CDR3 extends over 14 amino acids. The chain's CDR3 is CASSLQGLGFEAFF. The CDR3 region has the DNA TGCGCCAGCAGCCTACAGGGTTTGGGCTTTGAAGCTTTCTTT.

The rearrangement links TRBV27 to TRBJ2-7; D perhaps matches TRBD1 (6 bases). Germline V gene data show CDR1 as MNHEY and CDR2 as SMNVEV (reference sequence). CDR3 size: 14 residues. Trimming left V 6 bases short and J 4 bases short, with 16 bases between. CDR3 sequence reads: CASSYSGVGYEQYF. The CDR3 DNA sequence: TGTGCCAGCAGCTACTCAGGGGTTGGATACGAGCAGTACTTC.

This chain links TRBV24-1 with TRBJ1-6; 11 nucleotides line up with TRBD1. V trimming: 4 bases; J trimming: 8 bases; junction bases outside the gene matches: 9. The CDR3 consists of 17 residues. CDR1 and CDR2 (germline): KGHDR, SFDVKD. CDR3: CATSDSDRGQDYSPLHF. The CDR3 nucleotides read TGTGCCACCAGTGACTCGGACAGGGGGCAAGATTATTCACCCCTCCACTTT.

This clone was seen only once. The chain combines TRBV7-9 with TRBJ1-2, with D possibly being TRBD1 (6 bases). The germline CDR1 and CDR2 sequences are SEHNR and FQNEAQ (reference sequence). The CDR3 sequence is 16 residues long. The ends were cut back, 6 bases at V and 0 bases at J, with 17 bases in the middle. The chain's CDR3 is CASSFKPGAPNYGYTF. CDR3 DNA sequence: TGTGCCAGCAGTTTTAAACCAGGGGCTCCTAACTATGGCTACACCTTC.

The rearrangement joins TRBV6-5 to TRBJ2-5, with 11 nucleotides matching TRBD2. The J segment lost 4 bases and the V segment lost 10 bases, leaving 8 bases of the junction unmatched. CDR1 and CDR2 from the germline V gene are MNHEY and SVGAGI. This CDR3 is built from 14 residues. CDR3 sequence reads: CATSLAGEGETQYF. The CDR3 nucleotides read TGTGCCACCTCACTAGCGGGAGAAGGAGAGACCCAGTACTTC.

V usage is TRBV6-5 and J usage is TRBJ2-1; 10 bases align to TRBD1. Germline trimming cut 4 bases from V and 8 bases from J; bases unmatched to any gene: 11. The CDR3 has 16 amino acids. CDR1 is MNHEY, CDR2 SVGAGI, per germline. For the CDR3, the DNA is TGTGCCAGCAGTTCCGTGGTGGACAGGGGGAAGGATGAGCAGTTCTTC. Encoded protein: CASSSVVDRGKDEQFF.

The chain recombines TRBV21-1 with TRBJ2-1; the table's D call TRBD2 went unverified against the DNA. TRBV21-1 is a listed pseudogene. This CDR3 has 17 residues. CDR3 coding DNA: TGTGCCAGCAGCAAAGAAGCAGGGAGGAGGCCCTACAATGAGCAGTTCTTC. Its translation: CASSKEAGRRPYNEQFF.